Below, 27 T cell receptor beta chains from the same sample are listed, as sequenced in a study of identical twins' blood T cells. In TCRdb, the 5' RACE reads were re-called with MiXCR into one record per CDR3 protein. The sample records 350,000 to 400,000 distinct CDR3 sequences, more than 25% being singletons. Sequencing used PBMCs. These receptors were obtained from a woman between 18 and 55 years old in good health.

In this sample, this clonotype turned up a few times. The chain carries TRBV10-3 and TRBJ1-2, with D unclear. V lost 0 bases and J 7 bases, leaving 9 bases between the germline ends. Per the germline V gene, CDR1 is ENHRY and CDR2 is SYGVKD. This CDR3 region has 13 residues. The CDR3 is CAISESINLGYTF. The CDR3 DNA reads as TGTGCCATCAGTGAGTCTATCAACCTTGGCTACACCTTC.

This clonotype appeared a few times. The chain employs TRBV2 and TRBJ2-7; no clear D. The CDR3 covers 11 residues. The V end lost 7 bases, the J end lost 7 bases, and 11 bases lay between the germline ends. Germline loops: CDR1 SNHLY, CDR2 FYNNEI. The CDR3 here is CASILTREQYF. CDR3 nucleotide sequence: TGTGCCAGCATTTTGACGCGGGAGCAGTACTTC.

The chain has TRBV5-1 and TRBJ1-2, with D possibly matching TRBD1 (6 bases). Looked up from germline, CDR1 is SGHRS and CDR2 is YFSETQ. Trimming took off 1 base at V and 5 bases at J, with 15 bases between the two ends. This CDR3 contains 15 residues. CDR3 sequence reads: CASSLHGQTDYGYTF. In DNA form, the CDR3 reads TGCGCCAGCAGCTTGCACGGACAGACCGATTATGGCTACACCTTC.

The CDR3 spells CASSFNLLRGRNTEAFF. CDR3 nucleotide sequence: TGTGCCAGCAGCTTCAATCTCCTGAGGGGGCGGAACACTGAAGCTTTCTTT. The rearrangement uses TRBV5-4 and TRBJ1-1, with TRBD1 identical over 7 bases. The CDR3 has 17 amino acids. Trimming removed 2 bases from V and 1 base from J; junction bases left unmatched: 11. The V gene's germline CDR1 is SGHNT and CDR2 YYREEE (reference sequence).

About this clonotype itself: The junction departs from germline at one end; a sequencing error may be responsible. The V and J genes are TRBV29-1 and TRBJ1-2; TRBD1 aligns across 9 bases. Germline lookup yields CDR1 SQVTM and CDR2 ANQGSEA. CDR3 size: 11 residues. CDR3: CSVAQGQGLLF. DNA for the CDR3: TGCAGCGTGGCCCAGGGACAGGGCCTCCTCTTC.

V is TRBV7-6 and J is TRBJ2-3; 7 positions agree with TRBD1. This CDR3 comprises 18 residues. CDR1 is SGHVS and CDR2 is FNYEAQ in the germline V gene. Unmatched junction bases numbered 13, after V lost 2 bases and J lost 2 bases. The CDR3 region is CASSLSPGQVGITDTQYF. The CDR3 region has the DNA TGTGCCAGCAGCTTAAGCCCAGGACAGGTTGGGATCACAGATACGCAGTATTTT. Full variable domain (remainder filled in from reference TRBV7-6 and TRBJ2-3): GAGVSQSPRYKVTKRGQDVALRCDPISGHVSLYWYRQALGQGPEFLTYFNYEAQQDKSGLPNDRFSAERPEGSISTLTIQRTEQRDSAMYRCASSLSPGQVGITDTQYFGPGTRLTVL.

This clonotype was counted ten times or more. The chain combines TRBV6-5 with TRBJ1-3; unclear D gene. V lost 0 bases to trimming and J lost 0 bases, with 6 bases between them. CDR3 size: 15 residues. CDR1 and CDR2 (germline): MNHEY, SVGAGI. This CDR3 reads CASSYSGNSGNTIYF. The CDR3 DNA follows: TGTGCCAGCAGTTACTCTGGGAACTCTGGAAACACCATATATTTT.

The chain links TRBV29-1 to TRBJ1-2; D may be TRBD1 (5 bases). With 4 bases removed from V and 6 bases from J, the gap between germline ends came to 9 bases. The CDR3 runs 11 residues. CDR1 and CDR2 (germline): SQVTM, ANQGSEA. CDR3 residues: CSVGQMDGYTF. The CDR3 DNA follows: TGCAGCGTTGGACAGATGGATGGCTACACCTTC.

The rearrangement uses TRBV6-5 and TRBJ2-2; possible D gene TRBD2, 5 bases. CDR3 length equals 15 residues. The V gene lost 5 bases and the J gene lost 4 bases, with 14 bases spanning the gap. Germline V gene data show CDR1 as MNHEY and CDR2 as SVGAGI. CDR3: CASSHRGPTTGELFF. Written as DNA, the CDR3 is TGTGCCAGCAGTCACCGGGGTCCTACCACCGGGGAGCTGTTTTTT.

The chain combines TRBV18 with TRBJ1-1; D possibly corresponds to TRBD1 (6 bases). V was shortened by 1 base and J by 3 bases, with 15 bases between the two germline ends. Germline V lookup: CDR1 KGHSH, CDR2 LQKENI. The CDR3 spans 16 residues. CDR3 sequence (DNA): TGTGCCAGCTCACCACAGGTTTGGGGGCTGGACACTGAAGCTTTCTTT. Translation: CASSPQVWGLDTEAFF.

V gene TRBV5-5 combines with J gene TRBJ1-1, with D perhaps matching TRBD1 (6 bases). Per germline, CDR1 SGHKS and CDR2 YYEKEE (reference sequence). Deletions cut 7 bases from V and 10 bases from J, with 14 bases between. The CDR3 spans 11 residues. The DNA of the CDR3 is TGTGCCAGCCTCTCGGGGGGGGCAGCTTTCTTT. Translated: CASLSGGAAFF.

The chain carries TRBV6-1 and TRBJ1-1; D is unresolved. Trimming removed 7 bases at V and 7 bases at J, with 19 bases between. CDR1 and CDR2 (germline): MNHNS, SASEGT. The CDR3 runs to 14 residues. CDR3 protein: CASIRSGGGLEAFF. The CDR3 DNA reads TGTGCCAGCATTAGATCCGGAGGAGGGCTTGAAGCTTTCTTT.

This clonotype was counted between two and nine times. The CDR3, as DNA: TGTGCCAGCAGTTTCGCAGGGTTCGGGGAGCTGTTTTTT. It specifies CASSFAGFGELFF. This chain uses TRBV12-3 or TRBV12-4 with TRBJ2-2, with D possibly TRBD1 on 5 matching bases. The V and J ends lost 3 bases and 7 bases respectively, with 9 bases between them. There are 13 residues in the CDR3.

This clonotype was detected only a few times. This chain joins TRBV18 and TRBJ1-1; D perhaps matches TRBD1 (5 bases). Trimming removed 2 bases from V and 2 bases from J, with 9 bases in between. Germline V gives CDR1 KGHSH, CDR2 LQKENI. The CDR3 contains 14 residues. CDR3 residues: CASSPVGANTEAFF. CDR3 coding DNA: TGTGCCAGCTCACCAGTTGGGGCCAACACTGAAGCTTTCTTT.

CDR3 in DNA: TGCGCCAGCAGCGTAGACGCGAACTATGGCTACACCTTC. This codes for CASSVDANYGYTF. The chain recombines TRBV5-1 with TRBJ1-2; no reliable D call. Looked up from germline, CDR1 is SGHRS and CDR2 is YFSETQ. V was shortened by 4 bases and J by 2 bases, with 9 bases between the two germline ends. This CDR3 is built from 13 residues.

For this clonotype: Since no conserved phenylalanine or tryptophan closes the CDR3, a read error is the likely cause. Because the CDR3's place on the DNA is in doubt, the DNA is left out and the CDR3 is given as listed by TCRdb. V and J are TRBV7-9 and TRBJ1-2. CDR1 SEHNR and CDR2 FQNEAQ come from the germline V gene (reference sequence). Counting both end residues, the CDR3 totals 10 amino acids. The CDR3 loop reads CASSLGTVRL.

The chain carries TRBV5-4 and TRBJ1-1, with no clear D. The CDR3 runs to 13 residues. The V end lost 2 bases, the J end lost 4 bases, and 9 bases lay between the germline ends. Germline V gene sequence: CDR1 SGHNT, CDR2 YYREEE (reference sequence). The CDR3 protein is CASSFIRATEAFF. The DNA for the CDR3 is TGTGCCAGCAGCTTCATCCGGGCCACTGAAGCTTTCTTT.

J is TRBJ1-2 and V is TRBV11-3, with D uncertain. Germline V gives CDR1 SGHNT, CDR2 YENEEA. The CDR3 is 15 residues long. Trimming took 2 bases from V and 5 from J, leaving 15 bases between them. This CDR3 reads CASSLSVRPPYGYTF. The CDR3 coding sequence is TGTGCCAGCAGCTTAAGCGTCAGGCCACCTTATGGCTACACCTTC. The variable domain in full, with the rest retrieved from reference TRBV11-3 and TRBJ1-2, is EAGVVQSPRYKIIEKKQPVAFWCNPISGHNTLYWYLQNLGQGPELLIRYENEEAVDDSQLPKDRFSAERLKGVDSTLKIQPAELGDSAVYLCASSLSVRPPYGYTFGSGTRLTVV.

V usage is TRBV5-6 and J usage is TRBJ2-7; 8 nucleotides match TRBD1. J was trimmed by 2 bases and V by 2 bases; bases with no gene match: 6. This CDR3 has 15 amino acids. In germline, CDR1 is SGHDT, CDR2 YYEEEE. CDR3 sequence (DNA): TGTGCCAGCAGCTTTAAAGACAGGGGACCCTACGAGCAGTACTTC. It encodes CASSFKDRGPYEQYF.

Remarks on this clonotype: A much larger clone differs from this one at a single base, so this may be a read error. V and J are TRBV25-1 and TRBJ1-3, with D unclear. This CDR3 is built from 11 residues. Germline V gene data show CDR1 as MGHDK and CDR2 as SYGVNS. The ends were cut back, 4 bases at V and 8 bases at J, with 6 bases in the middle. The CDR3 sequence: CASSAVDTIYF. The CDR3 bases are TGTGCCAGCAGTGCAGTGGACACCATATATTTT. Drawing the rest from reference TRBV25-1 and TRBJ1-3, the complete variable domain is EADIYQTPRYLVIGTGKKITLECSQTMGHDKMYWYQQDPGMELHLIHYSYGVNSTEKGDLSSESTVSRIRTEHFPLTLESARPSHTSQYLCASSAVDTIYFGEGSWLTVV.

The CDR3, as DNA: TGTGCCAGCAGCCAAGATAAACAATGGAACACTGAAGCTTTCTTT. Encoded protein: CASSQDKQWNTEAFF. The gene calls are TRBV14 and TRBJ1-1, with unresolved D. CDR1 is SGHDN and CDR2 is FVKESK in the germline V gene. The CDR3 has 15 amino acids. V dropped 0 bases and J dropped 1 base, with 9 bases sitting between them.

To note about this clonotype: The junction departs from germline at one end; a sequencing error may be responsible. This chain uses TRBV7-9 with TRBJ1-4, with no clear D. The CDR3 totals 14 residues. CDR1 is SEHNR, CDR2 FQNEAQ, per germline (reference sequence). Written as DNA, the CDR3 is TGTGCCAGCAGCCCCGGACTTACTAATGGAAAACTGTTTTTT. This gives the protein CASSPGLTNGKLFF.

The V call is TRBV24-1, the J call TRBJ2-3; perhaps TRBD1 as D (5 bases). This CDR3 comprises 14 residues. The germline CDR1 and CDR2 sequences are KGHDR and SFDVKD. Trimming took off 12 bases at V and 2 bases at J, with 17 bases between the two ends. CDR3 residues: CAPLGLFLTDTQYF. In DNA, the CDR3 is TGTGCCCCCTTGGGGCTTTTTCTCACAGATACGCAGTATTTT.

The rearrangement uses TRBV13 and TRBJ1-2; the D is unclear. V was shortened by 3 bases and J by 8 bases, with 7 bases between the two germline ends. The germline V gene encodes CDR1 PRHDT and CDR2 FYEKMQ (reference sequence). The CDR3 length is 11 residues. The CDR3 sequence: CASSFPVGYTF. The CDR3 region has the DNA TGTGCCAGCAGCTTCCCAGTGGGCTACACCTTC.

This clonotype has just a few counts. The chain is built from TRBV7-9 and TRBJ1-4; D remains ambiguous. Germline CDR1 and CDR2: SEHNR and FQNEAQ (reference sequence). The length of the CDR3 is 14 residues. Deletions cut 2 bases from V and 5 bases from J, with 9 bases between. The CDR3 region is CASSLWYTNEKLFF. The CDR3 DNA sequence: TGTGCCAGCAGCTTATGGTACACCAATGAAAAACTGTTTTTT.

The rearrangement uses TRBV25-1 and TRBJ2-7; weak D call: TRBD2 (5 bases). Germline lookup yields CDR1 MGHDK and CDR2 SYGVNS. Trimming removed 4 bases from V and 2 bases from J, with 12 bases in between. The CDR3 totals 14 residues. The CDR3 DNA is TGTGCCAGCAGTGTAGAAGCGGAGACCTACGAGCAGTACTTC. Amino acid sequence: CASSVEAETYEQYF.

This clonotype was detected ten times or more. This CDR3 is CASSPRQDSNQPQHF. The CDR3 DNA reads as TGTGCCAGCAGTCCACGACAGGATAGCAATCAGCCCCAGCATTTT. The rearrangement uses TRBV12-3 or TRBV12-4 and TRBJ1-5; perhaps TRBD1 as D (6 bases). This CDR3 has 15 residues. With 5 bases removed from V and 0 bases from J, the gap between germline ends came to 11 bases.